The 27 T cell receptor beta chains reported below all come from one sample, sequenced in a study of cytomegalovirus exposure and HLA in healthy donors. PCR primers comprised 60 Vbeta and 13 Jbeta primers. TCRdb's table, derived via immunoSEQ multiplex PCR, lists solely in-frame clones and lacks some. Of about 140,000 clones in the sample, almost 85% are singletons; the top ten hold more than 2.5%. Input material: PBMCs. These receptors were collected from a man aged 18 to 30 in good health and CMV-seropositive.

The rearrangement links TRBV4-1 to TRBJ2-7; the D gene is possibly TRBD1 (6 bases). The CDR3 has 13 amino acids. The V and J ends lost 4 bases and 6 bases respectively, with 13 bases between them. Germline V gene data show CDR1 as MGHRA and CDR2 as YSYEKL. CDR3 nucleotides: TGCGCCAGCAGCCTTGGGGGCGGAGGCGAGCAGTACTTC. This sequence encodes CASSLGGGGEQYF.

The V gene is TRBV11-3, the J gene TRBJ1-2; D is perhaps TRBD1 (5 bases). Germline CDR1 SGHNT, CDR2 YENEEA. CDR3 length: 15 residues. Between the trimmed V and J ends, which lost 6 bases and 1 base, there was a span of 15 bases. The CDR3 coding sequence is TGTGCCAGCAGGTCGCGGGACTTCCTTAACTATGGCTACACCTTC. It codes for CASRSRDFLNYGYTF.

This clone was seen only once. The V call is TRBV19, the J call TRBJ2-2; perhaps TRBD2 as D (5 bases). Germline values: CDR1 LNHDA, CDR2 SQIVND (reference sequence). Trimming left V 6 bases short and J 6 bases short, with 11 bases between. The length of the CDR3 is 13 residues. The CDR3 region has the DNA TGTGCCAGTAGGGCCGGGGTGGCCGGGGAGCTGTTTTTT. This translates into CASRAGVAGELFF.

V and J are TRBV28 and TRBJ2-1; 14 nucleotides line up with TRBD2. The CDR3 extends over 18 amino acids. CDR1 is MDHEN, CDR2 SYDVKM, per germline. V shed 6 bases, J shed 3 bases, and the junction held 10 bases outside the gene matches. CDR3 sequence (DNA): TGTGCCAGCAGCCTGACTAGCGGGAGGGCCTTGGGCTACAATGAGCAGTTCTTC. Translating it yields CASSLTSGRALGYNEQFF.

The chain has TRBV2 and TRBJ2-3, with TRBD2 identical over 10 bases. This CDR3 region has 15 residues. CDR1 is SNHLY and CDR2 is FYNNEI in the germline V gene. V lost 4 bases and J lost 3; bases outside the gene matches: 4. In nucleotides, the CDR3 is TGTGCCAGCAGTGTAGCGGGAGGAGGGACAGATACGCAGTATTTT. The encoded protein is CASSVAGGGTDTQYF.

J is TRBJ1-4 and V is TRBV7-9, with D hard to call. Germline V gene sequence: CDR1 SEHNR, CDR2 FQNEAQ (reference sequence). This CDR3 region has 15 residues. V lost 6 bases, J lost 0 bases, and 11 bases lay in between. CDR3 sequence reads: CASRDGRTTNEKLFF. The CDR3 DNA is TGTGCCAGCAGGGATGGGAGGACAACTAATGAAAAACTGTTTTTT.

This chain joins TRBV9 and TRBJ2-1, with 9 bases fitting TRBD1. The CDR3 consists of 15 residues. Germline loops: CDR1 SGDLS, CDR2 YYNGEE. The trim removed 2 bases at V and 2 bases at J, leaving 2 bases unmatched. DNA of the CDR3: TGTGCCAGCAGCGTGGACAGGGGTACCTACAATGAGCAGTTCTTC. This gives the protein CASSVDRGTYNEQFF.

The V gene is TRBV2, the J gene TRBJ2-3, with 9 nucleotides matching TRBD2. The V gene end was trimmed by 8 bases and the J gene end by 10 bases; junction bases not matched to a gene: 16. Germline V gene sequence: CDR1 SNHLY, CDR2 FYNNEI. The CDR3 is 15 amino acids. Written as DNA, the CDR3 is TGTGCCAGCTCCAGACTAGCGGCCGCGGGCATGGCGCAGTATTTT. Its translation is CASSRLAAAGMAQYF. Supplemented by reference TRBV2 and TRBJ2-3, the full variable domain reads EPEVTQTPSHQVTQMGQEVILRCVPISNHLYFYWYRQILGQKVEFLVSFYNNEISEKSEIFDDQFSVERPDGSNFTLKIRSTKLEDSAMYFCASSRLAAAGMAQYFGPGTRLTVL.

A single count supports this clone. This CDR3 is CASSYPQSNEKLFF. The CDR3 DNA reads TGTGCCAGCAGTTATCCCCAGTCTAATGAAAAACTGTTTTTT. J is TRBJ1-4 and V is TRBV6-6; no clear D gene. The CDR3 runs to 14 residues. Trimming took off 3 bases at V and 3 bases at J, with 8 bases between the two ends. The germline V gene has CDR1 MNHNY and CDR2 SVGAGI (reference sequence).

This clone was picked up a small number of times. The chain joins TRBV18 to TRBJ1-1; the match to TRBD1 covers 8 bases. This CDR3 contains 15 residues. The ends lost 6 bases at V and 1 base at J; junction bases unmatched: 7. Germline values: CDR1 KGHSH, CDR2 LQKENI. The CDR3 bases are TGTGCCAGCTCCGGGACAGGTGTTGGGAACACTGAAGCTTTCTTT. Protein sequence: CASSGTGVGNTEAFF.

This chain joins TRBV27 and TRBJ2-3, with 7 bases fitting TRBD2. The CDR3 covers 15 residues. The trim removed 1 base at V and 4 bases at J, leaving 5 bases unmatched. Germline CDR1 MNHEY, CDR2 SMNVEV (reference sequence). CDR3 in DNA: TGTGCCAGCAGTTTATGGGGAGGGAGCGCAGATACGCAGTATTTT. The encoded protein is CASSLWGGSADTQYF.

This clone was found a few times. The rearrangement joins TRBV9 to TRBJ2-1; possibly TRBD2 for D (6 bases). CDR1 SGDLS and CDR2 YYNGEE come from the germline V gene. Trimming removed 3 bases from V and 7 bases from J, with 11 bases in between. The CDR3 totals 13 residues. The CDR3 DNA reads as TGTGCCAGCAGCGGGAGGGCCGAGAATGAGCAGTTCTTC. Its translation: CASSGRAENEQFF. The full variable domain, completed using reference TRBV9 and TRBJ2-1, is DSGVTQTPKHLITATGQRVTLRCSPRSGDLSVYWYQQSLDQGLQFLIQYYNGEERAKGNILERFSAQQFPDLHSELNLSSLELGDSALYFCASSGRAENEQFFGPGTRLTVL.

The DNA for the CDR3 is TGTGCCATCAGTGGGGAGGGAGGTACTGAAGCTTTCTTT. It translates to CAISGEGGTEAFF. V gene TRBV10-3 combines with J gene TRBJ1-1; D remains ambiguous. CDR1 and CDR2 (germline): ENHRY, SYGVKD. The ends were cut back, 4 bases at V and 5 bases at J, with 11 bases in the middle. The CDR3 runs to 13 residues.

With regard to this clone: Other DNA sequences in this specimen translate into the identical CDR3. The chain uses TRBV4-1 and TRBJ2-7; no clear D gene. With 0 bases removed from V and 0 bases from J, the gap between germline ends came to 9 bases. The CDR3 is 15 amino acids. Germline assignment: CDR1 MGHRA and CDR2 YSYEKL. CDR3 sequence: CASSQEHRSSYEQYF. CDR3 DNA: TGCGCCAGCAGCCAAGAACATAGGAGCTCCTACGAGCAGTACTTC.

The J gene is TRBJ2-4, the V gene TRBV6-5, with D unresolved. The germline V gene has CDR1 MNHEY and CDR2 SVGAGI. V dropped 5 bases and J dropped 3 bases, with 11 bases sitting between them. The CDR3 runs to 14 residues. In nucleotides, the CDR3 is TGTGCCAGCAGTGCAGTGTCGGGCAAAAACATTCAGTACTTC. Encoded protein: CASSAVSGKNIQYF.

In nucleotides, the CDR3 is TGTGCCAGCAGTGAAGCTTTGGCGGGAGTCCCAGATACGCAGTATTTT. Encoded protein: CASSEALAGVPDTQYF. This chain joins TRBV6-1 and TRBJ2-3; 7 bases align to TRBD2. The V and J ends lost 0 bases and 4 bases, in that order; junction bases with no gene match: 7. Germline-derived CDR1 and CDR2 are MNHNS and SASEGT. The CDR3 extends over 16 amino acids.

This clone was found a few times. This chain links TRBV19 with TRBJ2-7; no definite D call. CDR1 and CDR2 (germline): LNHDA, SQIVND (reference sequence). The CDR3 loop spans 11 amino acids. The V end was cut by 3 bases, the J end by 3 bases, with 3 bases between. The CDR3 region has the DNA TGTGCCAGTAGTATCAACTACGAGCAGTACTTC. Its protein is CASSINYEQYF. Combining the CDR3 with reference TRBV19 and TRBJ2-7 gives the whole variable domain DGGITQSPKYLFRKEGQNVTLSCEQNLNHDAMYWYRQDPGQGLRLIYYSQIVNDFQKGDIAEGYSVSREKKESFPLTVTSAQKNPTAFYLCASSINYEQYFGPGTRLTVT.

The V gene is TRBV4-1, the J gene TRBJ1-5; D not certain. CDR3 size: 13 residues. V was shortened by 5 bases and J by 1 base, with 6 bases between the two germline ends. Germline V CDR1 and CDR2: MGHRA, YSYEKL. The chain's CDR3 is CASSIRSNQPQHF. For the CDR3, the DNA is TGCGCCAGCAGCATACGGAGCAATCAGCCCCAGCATTTT.

CDR3 amino acids: CASSIGWREKLFF. As DNA, the CDR3 is TGTGCCAGTAGTATAGGGTGGAGGGAAAAACTGTTTTTT. This chain links TRBV19 with TRBJ1-4; D unclear. V was trimmed by 1 base and J by 8 bases, leaving 8 bases between them. The CDR3 totals 13 residues. CDR1 and CDR2 from the germline V gene are LNHDA and SQIVND (reference sequence).

The V call is TRBV7-8, the J call TRBJ2-3, with TRBD2 matching over 7 bases. CDR1 and CDR2 from the germline V gene are SGHVS and FQNEAQ. The CDR3 spans 16 residues. With 3 bases clipped from V and 0 bases from J, the junction kept 6 bases outside the gene matches. CDR3 in DNA: TGTGCCAGCAGCTTTGGGCGGGAGTATAGCACAGATACGCAGTATTTT. Translated: CASSFGREYSTDTQYF.

This chain uses TRBV7-8 with TRBJ2-7, with 8 nucleotides matching TRBD1. The CDR3 covers 14 residues. After removal of 5 bases from V and 2 bases from J, the junction contained 5 bases not matched to a gene. Germline V lookup: CDR1 SGHVS, CDR2 FQNEAQ. CDR3 nucleotides: TGTGCCAGCAGCAGCCGACAGGGGCCCTACGAGCAGTACTTC. Protein product: CASSSRQGPYEQYF. The full variable domain, rest sourced from reference TRBV7-8 and TRBJ2-7, is GAGVSQSPRYKVAKRGQDVALRCDPISGHVSLFWYQQALGQGPEFLTYFQNEAQLDKSGLPSDRFFAERPEGSVSTLKIQRTQQEDSAVYLCASSSRQGPYEQYFGPGTRLTVT.

V gene TRBV9 combines with J gene TRBJ1-5; 9 bases match TRBD1. V was clipped by 0 bases and J by 2 bases; unmatched bases: 0. In germline, CDR1 is SGDLS, CDR2 YYNGEE. CDR3 length equals 15 residues. CDR3 coding DNA: TGTGCCAGCAGCGTAGGGACAGGGGGCAATCAGCCCCAGCATTTT. Amino acid sequence: CASSVGTGGNQPQHF.

The chain employs TRBV11-2 and TRBJ2-3, with D possibly matching TRBD2 (5 bases). The CDR3 spans 16 residues. The germline V gene has CDR1 SGHAT and CDR2 FQNNGV. V was trimmed by 4 bases and J by 0 bases, leaving 14 bases between them. The CDR3: CASSYRVGASTDTQYF. The CDR3 DNA reads as TGTGCCAGCAGCTATAGGGTGGGAGCTAGCACAGATACGCAGTATTTT.

This clone came up once. The chain joins TRBV27 to TRBJ2-7, with a possible D match to TRBD2 (5 bases). Deletions cut 5 bases from V and 2 bases from J, with 13 bases between. The CDR3 spans 14 residues. Looked up from germline, CDR1 is MNHEY and CDR2 is SMNVEV (reference sequence). This CDR3 is CASSPADAPYEQYF. In DNA, the CDR3 is TGTGCCAGCAGTCCAGCGGACGCCCCCTACGAGCAGTACTTC.

This clone was seen more than once but under ten times. The chain employs TRBV30 and TRBJ2-7; the match to TRBD1 covers 7 bases. This CDR3 spans 15 amino acids. V shed 5 bases, J shed 2 bases, and the junction held 12 bases outside the gene matches. The germline V gene has CDR1 GTSNPN and CDR2 SVGIG (reference sequence). The CDR3 spells CAWGYRGTNPYEQYF. The CDR3 nucleotides are TGTGCCTGGGGGTACAGGGGAACAAACCCCTACGAGCAGTACTTC.

The gene calls are TRBV6-5 and TRBJ2-2; D is undetermined. This CDR3 comprises 15 residues. Germline V lookup: CDR1 MNHEY, CDR2 SVGAGI. The ends were cut back, 8 bases at V and 3 bases at J, with 16 bases in the middle. CDR3 protein: CASASLVPYTGELFF. DNA of the CDR3: TGTGCCAGCGCCTCCCTAGTTCCATACACCGGGGAGCTGTTTTTT.

The gene calls are TRBV6-6 and TRBJ1-5; 10 bases agree with TRBD1. V dropped 4 bases and J dropped 5; count of bases not matched to a gene: 5. Germline CDR1 reads MNHNY; CDR2 reads SVGAGI (reference sequence). The CDR3 totals 15 residues. CDR3 sequence (DNA): TGTGCCAGCAGTTCCGGGACAGGGGAACATCAGCCCCAGCATTTT. Protein sequence: CASSSGTGEHQPQHF.